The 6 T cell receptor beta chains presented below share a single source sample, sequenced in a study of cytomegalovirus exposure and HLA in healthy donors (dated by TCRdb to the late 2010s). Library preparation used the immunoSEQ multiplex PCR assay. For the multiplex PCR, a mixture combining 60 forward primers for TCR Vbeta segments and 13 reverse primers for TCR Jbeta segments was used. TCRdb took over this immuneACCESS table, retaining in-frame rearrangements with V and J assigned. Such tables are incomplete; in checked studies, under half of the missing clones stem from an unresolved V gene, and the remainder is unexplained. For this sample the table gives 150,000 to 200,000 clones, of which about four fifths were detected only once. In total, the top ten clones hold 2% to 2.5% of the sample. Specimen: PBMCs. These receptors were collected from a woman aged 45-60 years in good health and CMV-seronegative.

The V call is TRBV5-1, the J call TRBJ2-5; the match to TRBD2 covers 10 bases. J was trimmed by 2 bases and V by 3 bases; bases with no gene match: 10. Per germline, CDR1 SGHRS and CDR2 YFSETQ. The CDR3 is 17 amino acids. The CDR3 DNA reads TGCGCCAGCAGCTCCGGTTTGCTAGCGGGGGTTCAAGAGACCCAGTACTTC. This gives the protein CASSSGLLAGVQETQYF. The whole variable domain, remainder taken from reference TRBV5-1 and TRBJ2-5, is KAGVTQTPRYLIKTRGQQVTLSCSPISGHRSVSWYQQTPGQGLQFLFEYFSETQRNKGNFPGRFSGRQFSNSRSEMNVSTLELGDSALYLCASSSGLLAGVQETQYFGPGTRLLVL.

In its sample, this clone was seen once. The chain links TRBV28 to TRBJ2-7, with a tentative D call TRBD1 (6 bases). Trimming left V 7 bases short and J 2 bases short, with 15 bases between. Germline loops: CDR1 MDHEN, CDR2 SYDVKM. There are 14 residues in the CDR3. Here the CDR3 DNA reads TGTGCCAGCACCCAAGGGCAGGGGACCTACGAGCAGTACTTC. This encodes CASTQGQGTYEQYF.

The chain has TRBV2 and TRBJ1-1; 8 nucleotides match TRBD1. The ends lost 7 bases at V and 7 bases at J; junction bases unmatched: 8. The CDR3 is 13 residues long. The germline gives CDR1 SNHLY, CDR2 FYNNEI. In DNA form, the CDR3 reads TGTGCCAGCACCGGACAGGGAAGGAATGAAGCTTTCTTT. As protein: CASTGQGRNEAFF.

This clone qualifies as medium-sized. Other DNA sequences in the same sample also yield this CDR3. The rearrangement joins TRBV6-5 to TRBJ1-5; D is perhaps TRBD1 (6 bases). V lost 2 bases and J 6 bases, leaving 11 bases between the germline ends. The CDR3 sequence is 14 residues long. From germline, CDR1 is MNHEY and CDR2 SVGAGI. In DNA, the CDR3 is TGTGCCAGCAGTTACGGGCAGGGGATTCAGCCCCAGCATTTT. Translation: CASSYGQGIQPQHF.

The CDR3 loop is CASNDDGTRSTDTQYF. CDR3 bases: TGTGCCAGTAACGACGACGGGACTAGAAGCACAGATACGCAGTATTTT. The rearrangement joins TRBV9 to TRBJ2-3; the match to TRBD2 covers 8 bases. CDR1 and CDR2 from the germline V gene are SGDLS and YYNGEE. V was clipped by 8 bases and J by 0 bases; unmatched bases: 11. The CDR3 runs 16 residues.

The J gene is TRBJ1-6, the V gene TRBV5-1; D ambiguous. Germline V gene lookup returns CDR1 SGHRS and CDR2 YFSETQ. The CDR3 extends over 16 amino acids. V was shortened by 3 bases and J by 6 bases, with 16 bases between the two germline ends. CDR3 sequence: CASSSTPPAGNSPLHF. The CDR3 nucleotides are TGCGCCAGCAGCTCCACCCCTCCCGCGGGTAATTCACCCCTCCACTTT.